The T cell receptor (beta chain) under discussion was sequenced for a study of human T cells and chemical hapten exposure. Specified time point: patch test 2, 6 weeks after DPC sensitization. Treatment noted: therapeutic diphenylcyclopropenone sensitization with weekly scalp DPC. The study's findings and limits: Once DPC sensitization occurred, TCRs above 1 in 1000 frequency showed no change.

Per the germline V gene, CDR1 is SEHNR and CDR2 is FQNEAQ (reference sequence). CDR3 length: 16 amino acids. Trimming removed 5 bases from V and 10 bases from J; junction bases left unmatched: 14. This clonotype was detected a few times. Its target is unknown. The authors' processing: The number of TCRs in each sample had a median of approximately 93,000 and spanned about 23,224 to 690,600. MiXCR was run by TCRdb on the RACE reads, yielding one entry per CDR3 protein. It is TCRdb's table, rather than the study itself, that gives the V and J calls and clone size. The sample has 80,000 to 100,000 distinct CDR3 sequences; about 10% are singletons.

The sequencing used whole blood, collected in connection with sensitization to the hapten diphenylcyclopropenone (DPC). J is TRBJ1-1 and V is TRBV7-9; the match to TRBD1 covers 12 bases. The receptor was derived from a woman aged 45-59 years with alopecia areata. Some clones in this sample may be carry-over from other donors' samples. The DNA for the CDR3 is TGTGCCAGCAGCCCGGGGACAGGGGGCTCTGTTGTGGGAGCTTTCTTT. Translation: CASSPGTGGSVVGAFF. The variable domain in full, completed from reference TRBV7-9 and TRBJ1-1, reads DTGVSQNPRHKITKRGQNVTFRCDPISEHNRLYWYRQTLGQGPEFLTYFQNEAQLEKSRLLSDRFSAERPKGSFSTLEIQRTEQGDSAMYLCASSPGTGGSVVGAFFGQGTRLTVV.